This is a list of T cell receptor beta chains from one sample in a study of shared clonotypes between healthy human individuals. Measured with immunoSEQ multiplex PCR; TCRdb has only the in-frame clones, and not every one. The table shows roughly 1 million clones, with more than 75% occurring only once. Sequenced material: memory CD4+ T cells from PBMCs. The receptors come from a man aged 18 to 30 in good health. Some clones in this sample may be carry-over from other donors' samples. Each CDR3 is given with its conserved first and last residue. Fields, in order: clone size, V gene, J gene, D gene, CDR3 protein, CDR3 DNA. The D gene is left open where the match is weak. Expanded clones are given a class, and other clones once, few, many or no size at all.

clone size: -
V gene: TRBV15
J gene: TRBJ1-5
D gene: -
CDR3 protein: CATSRDPISNQPQHF
CDR3 DNA: TGTGCCACCAGCAGAGATCCCATAAGCAATCAGCCCCAGCATTTT

clone size: -
V gene: TRBV19
J gene: TRBJ2-1
D gene: -
CDR3 protein: CASSLGQKYNEQFF
CDR3 DNA: TGTGCCAGTAGTCTAGGACAGAAGTACAATGAGCAGTTCTTC

clone size: -
V gene: TRBV14
J gene: TRBJ1-2
D gene: -
CDR3 protein: CASSPGPNYGYTF
CDR3 DNA: TGTGCCAGCAGCCCCGGACCTAACTATGGCTACACCTTC

clone size: -
V gene: TRBV9
J gene: TRBJ1-3
D gene: -
CDR3 protein: CASSVDTAGNTIYF
CDR3 DNA: TGTGCCAGCAGCGTAGACACCGCTGGAAACACCATATATTTT

clone size: -
V gene: TRBV19
J gene: TRBJ2-3
D gene: TRBD2
CDR3 protein: CASSISGTSGSADTQYF
CDR3 DNA: TGTGCCAGTAGTATCTCCGGGACTAGCGGGAGCGCAGATACGCAGTATTTT

clone size: -
V gene: TRBV6-5
J gene: TRBJ2-5
D gene: -
CDR3 protein: CASSGSQETQYF
CDR3 DNA: TGTGCCAGCAGCGGCAGCCAAGAGACCCAGTACTTC

clone size: -
V gene: TRBV5-4
J gene: TRBJ2-3
D gene: -
CDR3 protein: CASSLEGGRSDTQYF
CDR3 DNA: TGTGCCAGCAGCTTGGAGGGGGGGCGGTCAGATACGCAGTATTTT

clone size: -
V gene: TRBV11-2
J gene: TRBJ2-1
D gene: TRBD2
CDR3 protein: CASSVISGRAGEQFF
CDR3 DNA: TGTGCCAGCAGCGTAATAAGCGGGAGGGCAGGTGAGCAGTTCTTC

clone size: -
V gene: TRBV11-3
J gene: TRBJ2-3
D gene: -
CDR3 protein: CASSFQATDTQYF
CDR3 DNA: TGTGCCAGCAGCTTCCAGGCCACAGATACGCAGTATTTT

clone size: -
V gene: TRBV4-2
J gene: TRBJ2-1
D gene: TRBD2
CDR3 protein: CASSQLASGGQNEQFF
CDR3 DNA: TGTGCCAGCAGCCAATTGGCTAGCGGGGGGCAAAATGAGCAGTTCTTC

clone size: -
V gene: TRBV13
J gene: TRBJ1-2
D gene: -
CDR3 protein: CASSYRTANYGYTF
CDR3 DNA: TGTGCCAGCAGCTACAGGACAGCGAACTATGGCTACACCTTC

clone size: -
V gene: TRBV4-2
J gene: TRBJ1-4
D gene: -
CDR3 protein: CASSQDLNEKLFF
CDR3 DNA: TGTGCCAGCAGCCAAGATCTTAATGAAAAACTGTTTTTT

clone size: -
V gene: TRBV9
J gene: TRBJ1-1
D gene: -
CDR3 protein: CASSVDGQGGMNTEAFF
CDR3 DNA: TGTGCCAGCAGCGTAGATGGGCAGGGCGGGATGAACACTGAAGCTTTCTTT

clone size: -
V gene: TRBV9
J gene: TRBJ1-2
D gene: -
CDR3 protein: CASSVVQNYGYTF
CDR3 DNA: TGTGCCAGCAGCGTAGTTCAGAACTATGGCTACACCTTC

clone size: -
V gene: TRBV14
J gene: TRBJ1-4
D gene: -
CDR3 protein: CASSQPTPGGEKLFF
CDR3 DNA: TGTGCCAGCAGCCAACCGACTCCCGGAGGGGAAAAACTGTTTTTT

clone size: few
V gene: TRBV12-2
J gene: TRBJ2-7
D gene: -
CDR3 protein: CASRLNPSWVYEQYF
CDR3 DNA: TGTGCAAGTCGCCTCAACCCTTCATGGGTGTACGAGCAGTACTTC

clone size: -
V gene: TRBV19
J gene: TRBJ1-2
D gene: -
CDR3 protein: CASSIDRTGRYNYGYTF
CDR3 DNA: TGTGCCAGTAGTATAGACCGCACGGGACGATATAACTATGGCTACACCTTC

clone size: -
V gene: TRBV7-9
J gene: TRBJ1-1
D gene: -
CDR3 protein: CASSLGNLNTEAFF
CDR3 DNA: TGTGCCAGCAGCTTGGGCAACTTGAACACTGAAGCTTTCTTT

clone size: -
V gene: TRBV5-8
J gene: TRBJ2-7
D gene: -
CDR3 protein: CASSQTQYEQYF
CDR3 DNA: TGTGCCAGCAGCCAGACCCAATACGAGCAGTACTTC

clone size: few
V gene: TRBV29-1
J gene: TRBJ2-5
D gene: -
CDR3 protein: CSARGGAGETQYF
CDR3 DNA: TGCAGCGCCCGAGGGGGGGCGGGGGAGACCCAGTACTTC

clone size: -
V gene: TRBV2
J gene: TRBJ2-3
D gene: -
CDR3 protein: CASSETYFKREDTQYF
CDR3 DNA: TGTGCCAGCAGTGAAACCTATTTTAAAAGGGAGGATACGCAGTATTTT

clone size: -
V gene: TRBV7-9
J gene: TRBJ1-6
D gene: -
CDR3 protein: CASSFSNTVGSSPLHF
CDR3 DNA: TGTGCCAGCAGCTTCTCCAATACGGTGGGGAGTTCACCCCTCCACTTT

clone size: -
V gene: TRBV6-1
J gene: TRBJ1-1
D gene: -
CDR3 protein: CASRTTVVSEAFF
CDR3 DNA: TGTGCCAGCAGGACAACGGTCGTAAGTGAAGCTTTCTTT

clone size: -
V gene: TRBV7-2
J gene: TRBJ1-3
D gene: -
CDR3 protein: CASSGRTSGNTIYF
CDR3 DNA: TGTGCCAGCAGCGGACGGACCTCTGGAAACACCATATATTTT

clone size: -
V gene: TRBV5-4
J gene: TRBJ2-7
D gene: TRBD2
CDR3 protein: CASSLAGTSGSRYF
CDR3 DNA: TGTGCCAGCAGCTTGGCCGGGACTAGCGGGAGTAGGTACTTC

clone size: -
V gene: TRBV15
J gene: TRBJ2-7
D gene: TRBD1
CDR3 protein: CAKLEKQGATEQYF
CDR3 DNA: TGTGCCAAGCTAGAAAAACAGGGGGCTACCGAGCAGTACTTC

clone size: few
V gene: TRBV5-1
J gene: TRBJ2-2
D gene: TRBD2
CDR3 protein: CASSFSGSRNTGELFF
CDR3 DNA: TGCGCCAGCAGCTTTAGCGGGAGTCGGAACACCGGGGAGCTGTTTTTT

clone size: -
V gene: TRBV19
J gene: TRBJ2-7
D gene: TRBD1
CDR3 protein: CASRLTGAGSLEQYF
CDR3 DNA: TGTGCCAGTAGGCTGACAGGGGCCGGGTCTTTGGAGCAGTACTTC

clone size: -
V gene: TRBV28
J gene: TRBJ2-7
D gene: TRBD2
CDR3 protein: CASRRGLAHYEQYF
CDR3 DNA: TGTGCCAGCAGGAGAGGACTAGCCCATTACGAGCAGTACTTC

clone size: few
V gene: TRBV19
J gene: TRBJ1-1
D gene: -
CDR3 protein: CASSIREGAFF
CDR3 DNA: TGTGCCAGTAGTATCAGGGAAGGAGCTTTCTTT

clone size: -
V gene: TRBV5-1
J gene: TRBJ2-7
D gene: -
CDR3 protein: CASSLAGSPAYEQYF
CDR3 DNA: TGCGCCAGCAGCTTGGCCGGATCCCCTGCCTACGAGCAGTACTTC

clone size: -
V gene: TRBV7-2
J gene: TRBJ2-7
D gene: TRBD2
CDR3 protein: CASSLSGLAGVEQYF
CDR3 DNA: TGTGCCAGCAGCTTATCGGGACTAGCGGGAGTCGAGCAGTACTTC

clone size: -
V gene: TRBV5-1
J gene: TRBJ2-2
D gene: TRBD2
CDR3 protein: CASSKTSGRAVGELFF
CDR3 DNA: TGCGCCAGCAGCAAGACTAGCGGGAGGGCCGTCGGGGAGCTGTTTTTT

clone size: -
V gene: TRBV6-1
J gene: TRBJ2-7
D gene: -
CDR3 protein: CASSRTVLKGYEQYF
CDR3 DNA: TGTGCCAGCAGTCGAACGGTGCTTAAGGGGTACGAGCAGTACTTC

clone size: few
V gene: TRBV28
J gene: TRBJ2-7
D gene: TRBD2
CDR3 protein: CGTGEAGGRADYEQYF
CDR3 DNA: TGTGGAACAGGGGAGGCAGGCGGGAGGGCCGATTACGAGCAGTACTTC

clone size: once
V gene: TRBV9
J gene: TRBJ2-2
D gene: -
CDR3 protein: CASSVVTGELFF
CDR3 DNA: TGTGCCAGCAGCGTAGTCACCGGGGAGCTGTTTTTT

clone size: -
V gene: TRBV12-5
J gene: TRBJ2-2
D gene: -
CDR3 protein: CASGPIGAGELFF
CDR3 DNA: TGTGCTAGTGGGCCCATAGGGGCCGGGGAGCTGTTTTTT

clone size: -
V gene: TRBV7-2
J gene: TRBJ2-5
D gene: TRBD2
CDR3 protein: CASSRPPSGEETQYF
CDR3 DNA: TGTGCCAGCAGCCGCCCCCCTAGCGGTGAAGAGACCCAGTACTTC

clone size: once
V gene: TRBV2
J gene: TRBJ2-1
D gene: TRBD2
CDR3 protein: CASSVRTSGKSEQFF
CDR3 DNA: TGTGCCAGCAGTGTACGGACTAGCGGTAAGAGTGAGCAGTTCTTC

clone size: -
V gene: TRBV28
J gene: TRBJ2-7
D gene: -
CDR3 protein: CASRRRTGMREQYF
CDR3 DNA: TGTGCCAGCAGGAGACGAACAGGGATGCGCGAGCAGTACTTC

clone size: -
V gene: TRBV19
J gene: TRBJ2-1
D gene: TRBD2
CDR3 protein: CATSGGRVYNEQFF
CDR3 DNA: TGTGCCACCTCCGGCGGGAGAGTTTACAATGAGCAGTTCTTC

clone size: -
V gene: TRBV20-1
J gene: TRBJ1-5
D gene: -
CDR3 protein: CSAGIRAQHF
CDR3 DNA: TGCAGTGCTGGAATTAGGGCCCAGCATTTT

clone size: -
V gene: TRBV6-4
J gene: TRBJ1-1
D gene: TRBD1
CDR3 protein: CASSRDRAVNTEAFF
CDR3 DNA: TGTGCCAGCAGTCGGGACAGGGCTGTGAACACTGAAGCTTTCTTT

clone size: -
V gene: TRBV7-9
J gene: TRBJ2-2
D gene: TRBD1
CDR3 protein: CASNTGVRTGELFF
CDR3 DNA: TGTGCCAGCAACACAGGGGTGCGAACCGGGGAGCTGTTTTTT

clone size: -
V gene: TRBV5-1
J gene: TRBJ1-2
D gene: TRBD1
CDR3 protein: CASSQDADRDPGYTF
CDR3 DNA: TGCGCCAGCAGCCAAGATGCGGACAGGGACCCTGGCTACACCTTC

clone size: -
V gene: TRBV5-1
J gene: TRBJ2-1
D gene: TRBD2
CDR3 protein: CASSGTSGSLSYNEQFF
CDR3 DNA: TGCGCCAGCAGCGGGACTAGCGGGAGTCTCTCCTACAATGAGCAGTTCTTC